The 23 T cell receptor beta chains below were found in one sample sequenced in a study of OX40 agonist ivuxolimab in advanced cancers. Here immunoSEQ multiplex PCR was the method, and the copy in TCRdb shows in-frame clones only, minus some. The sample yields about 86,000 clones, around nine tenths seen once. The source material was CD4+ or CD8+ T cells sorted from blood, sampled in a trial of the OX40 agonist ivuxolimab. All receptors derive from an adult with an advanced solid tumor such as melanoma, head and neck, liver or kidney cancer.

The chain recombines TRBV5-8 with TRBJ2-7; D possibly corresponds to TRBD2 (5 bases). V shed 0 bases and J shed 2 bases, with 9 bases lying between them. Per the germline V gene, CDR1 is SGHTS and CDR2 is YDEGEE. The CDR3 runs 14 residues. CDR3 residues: CASSLGGETYEQYF. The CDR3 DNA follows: TGTGCCAGCAGCTTGGGGGGAGAAACCTACGAGCAGTACTTC.

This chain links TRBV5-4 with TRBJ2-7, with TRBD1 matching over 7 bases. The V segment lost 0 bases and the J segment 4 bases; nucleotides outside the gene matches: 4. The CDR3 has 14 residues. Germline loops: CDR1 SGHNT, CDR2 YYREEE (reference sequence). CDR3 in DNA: TGTGCCAGCAGCTTGGTGGGACAGCAATACGAGCAGTACTTC. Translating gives CASSLVGQQYEQYF.

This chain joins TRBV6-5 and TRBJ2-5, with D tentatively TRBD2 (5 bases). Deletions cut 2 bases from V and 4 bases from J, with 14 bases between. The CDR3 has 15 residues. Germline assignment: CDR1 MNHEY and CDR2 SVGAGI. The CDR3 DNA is TGTGCCAGCAGTTACGGGGTTGGGAGTGGAGAGACCCAGTACTTC. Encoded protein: CASSYGVGSGETQYF.

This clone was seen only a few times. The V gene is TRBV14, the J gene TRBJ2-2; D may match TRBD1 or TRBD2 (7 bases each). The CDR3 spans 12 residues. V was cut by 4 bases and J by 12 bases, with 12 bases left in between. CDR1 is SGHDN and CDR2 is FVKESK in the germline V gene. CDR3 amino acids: CASSLQGGKLFF. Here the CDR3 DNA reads TGTGCCAGCAGCCTTCAGGGGGGGAAGCTGTTTTTT.

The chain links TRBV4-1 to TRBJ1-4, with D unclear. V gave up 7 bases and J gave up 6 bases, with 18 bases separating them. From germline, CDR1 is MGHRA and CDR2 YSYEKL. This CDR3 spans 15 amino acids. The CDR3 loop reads CASNPDDRQDEKLFF. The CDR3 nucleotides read TGCGCCAGCAATCCTGATGACCGGCAGGATGAAAAACTGTTTTTT.

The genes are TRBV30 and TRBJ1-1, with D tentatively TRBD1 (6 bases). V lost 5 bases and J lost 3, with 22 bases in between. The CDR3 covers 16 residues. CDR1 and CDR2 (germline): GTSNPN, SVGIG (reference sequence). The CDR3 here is CAWCIGGGGSYTEAFF. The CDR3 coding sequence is TGTGCCTGGTGTATTGGGGGGGGCGGTTCGTACACTGAAGCTTTCTTT.

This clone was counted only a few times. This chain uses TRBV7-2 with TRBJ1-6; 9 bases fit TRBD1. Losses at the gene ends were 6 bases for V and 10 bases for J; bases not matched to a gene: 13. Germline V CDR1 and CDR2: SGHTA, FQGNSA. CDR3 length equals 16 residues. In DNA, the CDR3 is TGTGCCAGCAGATTTACAGGGGGCGCCCATCCGTCACCCCTCCACTTT. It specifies CASRFTGGAHPSPLHF.

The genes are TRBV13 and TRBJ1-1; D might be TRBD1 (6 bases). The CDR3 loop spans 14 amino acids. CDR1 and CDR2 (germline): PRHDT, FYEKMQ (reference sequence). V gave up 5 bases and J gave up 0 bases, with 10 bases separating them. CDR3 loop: CASSHRGLNTEAFF. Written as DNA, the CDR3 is TGTGCCAGCAGCCACCGGGGGCTGAACACTGAAGCTTTCTTT.

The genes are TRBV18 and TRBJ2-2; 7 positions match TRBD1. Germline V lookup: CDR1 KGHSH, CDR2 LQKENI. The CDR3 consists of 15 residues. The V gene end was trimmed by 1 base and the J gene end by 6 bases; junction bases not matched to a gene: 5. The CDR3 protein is CASSPLSRGSGELFF. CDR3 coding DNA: TGTGCCAGCTCACCACTAAGCAGGGGGTCCGGGGAGCTGTTTTTT.

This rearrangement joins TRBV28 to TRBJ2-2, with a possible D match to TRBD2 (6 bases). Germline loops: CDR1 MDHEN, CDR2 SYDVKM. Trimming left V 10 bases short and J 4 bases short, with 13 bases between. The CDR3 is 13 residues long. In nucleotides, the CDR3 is TGTGCCATTACTGGAGGGGTCACCGGGGAGCTGTTTTTT. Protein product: CAITGGVTGELFF.

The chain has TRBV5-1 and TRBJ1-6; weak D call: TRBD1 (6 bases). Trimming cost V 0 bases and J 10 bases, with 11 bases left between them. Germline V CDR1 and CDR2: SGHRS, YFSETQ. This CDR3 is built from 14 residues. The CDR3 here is CASSLGQETSPLHF. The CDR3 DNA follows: TGCGCCAGCAGCTTGGGACAGGAGACCTCACCCCTCCACTTT.

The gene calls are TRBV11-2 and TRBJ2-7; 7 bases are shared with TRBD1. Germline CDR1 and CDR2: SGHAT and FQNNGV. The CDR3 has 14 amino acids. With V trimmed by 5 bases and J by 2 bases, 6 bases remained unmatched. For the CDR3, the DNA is TGTGCCAGCAGCACCGCCGGGACAGCCTACGAGCAGTACTTC. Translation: CASSTAGTAYEQYF.

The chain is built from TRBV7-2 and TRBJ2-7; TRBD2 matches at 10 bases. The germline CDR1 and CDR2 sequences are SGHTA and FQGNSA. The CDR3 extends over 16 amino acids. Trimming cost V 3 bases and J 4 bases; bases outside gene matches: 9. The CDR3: CASSFSATSGRYEQYF. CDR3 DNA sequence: TGTGCCAGCAGCTTTTCTGCGACTAGCGGGCGTTACGAGCAGTACTTC.

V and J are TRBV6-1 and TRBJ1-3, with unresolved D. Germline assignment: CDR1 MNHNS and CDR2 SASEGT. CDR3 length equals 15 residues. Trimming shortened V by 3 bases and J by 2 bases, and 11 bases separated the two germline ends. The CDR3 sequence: CASSDASFTGNTIYF. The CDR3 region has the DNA TGTGCCAGCAGTGACGCCAGTTTCACTGGAAACACCATATATTTT.

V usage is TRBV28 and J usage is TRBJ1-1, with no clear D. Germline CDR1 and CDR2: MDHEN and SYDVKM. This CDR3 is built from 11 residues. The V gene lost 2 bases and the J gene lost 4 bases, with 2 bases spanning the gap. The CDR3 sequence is CASSLPTEAFF. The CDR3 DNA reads TGTGCCAGCAGTTTACCCACTGAAGCTTTCTTT.

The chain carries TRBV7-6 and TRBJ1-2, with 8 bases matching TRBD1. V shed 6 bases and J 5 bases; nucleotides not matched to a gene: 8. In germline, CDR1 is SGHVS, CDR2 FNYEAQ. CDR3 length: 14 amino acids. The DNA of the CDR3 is TGTGCCAGCAGTTACCTACAGGGGGGGTATGGCTACACCTTC. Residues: CASSYLQGGYGYTF.

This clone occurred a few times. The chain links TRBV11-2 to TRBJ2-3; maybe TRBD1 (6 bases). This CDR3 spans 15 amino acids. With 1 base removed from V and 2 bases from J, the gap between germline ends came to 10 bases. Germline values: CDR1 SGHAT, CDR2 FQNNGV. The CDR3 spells CASSLGDTHTDTQYF. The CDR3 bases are TGTGCCAGCAGCTTAGGGGACACACACACAGATACGCAGTATTTT.

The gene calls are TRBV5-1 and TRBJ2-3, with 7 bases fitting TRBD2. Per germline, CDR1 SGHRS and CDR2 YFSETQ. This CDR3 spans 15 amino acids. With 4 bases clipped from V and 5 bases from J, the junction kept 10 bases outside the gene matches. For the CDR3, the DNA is TGCGCCAGCAGCGTAGGACTAGGGCAAGGAGATACGCAGTATTTT. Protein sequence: CASSVGLGQGDTQYF.

The CDR3 spells CASSVGDQGSEQFF. Here the CDR3 DNA reads TGTGCCAGCAGCGTAGGGGACCAGGGGTCTGAGCAGTTCTTC. The gene calls are TRBV9 and TRBJ2-1; maybe TRBD1 (6 bases). Germline V CDR1 and CDR2: SGDLS, YYNGEE. The germline V and J ends were trimmed by 0 bases and 9 bases, with 13 bases remaining between them. The CDR3 extends over 14 amino acids.

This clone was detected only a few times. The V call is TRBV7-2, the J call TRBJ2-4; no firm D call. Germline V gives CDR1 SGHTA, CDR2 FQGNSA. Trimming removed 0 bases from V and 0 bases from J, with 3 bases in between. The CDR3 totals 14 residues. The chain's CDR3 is CASSLAVAKNIQYF. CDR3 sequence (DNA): TGTGCCAGCAGCTTAGCCGTAGCCAAAAACATTCAGTACTTC. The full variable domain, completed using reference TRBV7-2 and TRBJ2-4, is GAGVSQSPSNKVTEKGKDVELRCDPISGHTALYWYRQSLGQGLEFLIYFQGNSAPDKSGLPSDRFSAERTGGSVSTLTIQRTQQEDSAVYLCASSLAVAKNIQYFGAGTRLSVL.

CDR3 amino acids: CALQRGTNEKLFF. CDR3 nucleotide sequence: TGTGCCTTACAGCGGGGCACTAATGAAAAACTGTTTTTT. This sequence joins TRBV7-9 and TRBJ1-4, with D perhaps matching TRBD1 (5 bases). The V end was cut by 11 bases, the J end by 2 bases, with 12 bases between. CDR3 length: 13 amino acids. The germline V gene encodes CDR1 SEHNR and CDR2 FQNEAQ (reference sequence).

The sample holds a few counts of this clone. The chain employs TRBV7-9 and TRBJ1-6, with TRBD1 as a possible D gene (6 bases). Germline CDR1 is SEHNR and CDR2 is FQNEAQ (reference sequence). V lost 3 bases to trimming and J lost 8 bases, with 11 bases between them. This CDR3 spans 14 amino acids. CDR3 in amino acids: CASSLGGMDSPLHF. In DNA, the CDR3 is TGTGCCAGCAGCTTGGGGGGCATGGATTCACCCCTCCACTTT.

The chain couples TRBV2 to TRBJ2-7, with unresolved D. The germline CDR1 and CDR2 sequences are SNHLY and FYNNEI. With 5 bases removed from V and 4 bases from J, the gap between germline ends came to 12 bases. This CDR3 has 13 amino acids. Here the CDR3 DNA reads TGTGCCAGCAGTCCTGCCTCACCTTACGAGCAGTACTTC. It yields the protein CASSPASPYEQYF.